The 13 T cell receptor beta chains given below trace back to one sample, sequenced in a study of CD8 T cells in Susac syndrome. RNA amounts of roughly 0.5 to 1 ug underwent reverse transcription with random hexamers. TCRdb re-derived calls from the immunoSEQ multiplex PCR reads in MiXCR, one entry per CDR3 protein. The data contain 130,000 to 150,000 distinct CDR3 sequences, approximately 94% of them seen just once; the ten biggest clones take up nearly 0.085%. The sequenced sample consisted of CD4+ T cells from PBMCs. All receptors derive from a human donor in good health.

The chain is built from TRBV10-2 and TRBJ1-1; a weak D match, TRBD1 (6 bases). V shed 5 bases and J shed 1 base, with 11 bases lying between them. This CDR3 region has 14 residues. Germline CDR1 and CDR2: WSHSY and SAAADI. CDR3 bases: TGCGCCAGCAGTTTCGGACAGACGAACACTGAAGCTTTCTTT. It is translated as CASSFGQTNTEAFF.

The gene calls are TRBV6-6 and TRBJ2-7, with D possibly being TRBD1 (6 bases). Per the germline V gene, CDR1 is MNHNY and CDR2 is SVGAGI (reference sequence). V lost 5 bases and J lost 3, with 11 bases in between. CDR3 length equals 13 residues. The CDR3 coding sequence is TGTGCCAGCAGTAAAAAACAGGGCTACGAGCAGTACTTC. Translating gives CASSKKQGYEQYF.

The chain recombines TRBV2 with TRBJ2-6, with D perhaps matching TRBD1 or TRBD2 (6 bases each). This CDR3 has 14 amino acids. V lost 7 bases and J 2 bases, leaving 9 bases between the germline ends. CDR1 and CDR2 from the germline V gene are SNHLY and FYNNEI. CDR3 region: CASIRGAGANVLTF. The CDR3 DNA follows: TGTGCCAGCATTAGGGGGGCTGGGGCCAACGTCCTGACTTTC.

The chain combines TRBV29-1 with TRBJ2-7; 10 nucleotides agree with TRBD2. Trimming took 1 base from V and 9 from J; bases not matched to a gene: 3. The CDR3 contains 12 residues. CDR1 is SQVTM and CDR2 is ANQGSEA in the germline V gene. CDR3 region: CSVEVLAGLQYF. The CDR3 region has the DNA TGCAGCGTTGAAGTACTAGCGGGACTGCAGTACTTC.

The chain carries TRBV3-1 and TRBJ2-1, with D hard to call. Trimming took 0 bases from V and 6 from J, leaving 9 bases between them. This CDR3 contains 14 residues. In germline, CDR1 is LGHDT, CDR2 YNNKEL (reference sequence). The CDR3 bases are TGTGCCAGCAGCCAAGATCTGGGCTCCAATGAGCAGTTCTTC. Protein product: CASSQDLGSNEQFF.

This clonotype was detected once. This chain connects TRBV19 to TRBJ1-2; D remains ambiguous. Between the trimmed V and J ends, which lost 6 bases and 3 bases, there was a span of 8 bases. Germline V gives CDR1 LNHDA, CDR2 SQIVND (reference sequence). This CDR3 is 12 amino acids long. The CDR3: CASSRSDYGYTF. The DNA of the CDR3 is TGTGCCAGTAGCCGTAGCGACTATGGCTACACCTTC.

This rearrangement joins TRBV29-1 to TRBJ2-5; 7 bases are a match to TRBD1. CDR3 size: 14 residues. Germline assignment: CDR1 SQVTM and CDR2 ANQGSEA. The V segment lost 8 bases and the J segment 5 bases; nucleotides outside the gene matches: 14. The CDR3 spells CSMDRLGSSETQYF. DNA for the CDR3: TGCAGCATGGACAGGCTGGGTTCAAGTGAGACCCAGTACTTC.

V and J are TRBV29-1 and TRBJ2-7; 10 positions agree with TRBD1. V gave up 7 bases and J gave up 3 bases; unmatched junction bases: 9. The germline V gene encodes CDR1 SQVTM and CDR2 ANQGSEA. The CDR3 has 14 amino acids. In DNA form, the CDR3 reads TGCAGCGCCGGCCCGGGACAGGGGAGCTACGAGCAGTACTTC. Its protein product is CSAGPGQGSYEQYF.

The genes are TRBV4-2 and TRBJ2-7; D possibly matches TRBD1 or TRBD2 (5 bases each). Trimming removed 6 bases from V and 2 bases from J, with 17 bases in between. CDR1 and CDR2 from the germline V gene are LGHNA and YNFKEQ. The CDR3 totals 15 residues. CDR3 protein: CASSLARGGTYEQYF. Written as DNA, the CDR3 is TGTGCCAGCAGTCTCGCCCGGGGCGGAACCTACGAGCAGTACTTC.

The rearrangement uses TRBV5-6 and TRBJ2-1; tentative D call: TRBD1 (6 bases). The V end lost 1 base, the J end lost 5 bases, and 13 bases lay between the germline ends. The CDR3 has 15 amino acids. CDR1 SGHDT and CDR2 YYEEEE come from the germline V gene. The CDR3 reads CASSLTGIDHNEQFF. CDR3 nucleotides: TGTGCCAGCAGCTTGACAGGGATAGATCACAATGAGCAGTTCTTC.

The genes are TRBV13 and TRBJ2-7; D unresolved. CDR3 size: 12 residues. Germline V gene lookup returns CDR1 PRHDT and CDR2 FYEKMQ (reference sequence). With 5 bases removed from V and 7 bases from J, the gap between germline ends came to 12 bases. The CDR3 is CASSRPADEQYF. The CDR3 region has the DNA TGTGCCAGCAGCCGCCCCGCGGATGAGCAGTACTTC. The entire variable domain, with the rest obtained from reference TRBV13 and TRBJ2-7, is as follows: AAGVIQSPRHLIKEKRETATLKCYPIPRHDTVYWYQQGPGQDPQFLISFYEKMQSDKGSIPDRFSAQQFSDYHSELNMSSLELGDSALYFCASSRPADEQYFGPGTRLTVT.

The chain employs TRBV19 and TRBJ2-7; D not resolved. CDR1 and CDR2 (germline): LNHDA, SQIVND (reference sequence). V was clipped by 7 bases and J by 12 bases, with 13 bases between them. The CDR3 sequence is 10 residues long. CDR3 DNA sequence: TGTGCCAGTAAATCAGGCCAATGGTACTTC. Translated: CASKSGQWYF.

The chain carries TRBV24-1 and TRBJ2-3; D perhaps matches TRBD2 (6 bases). Germline V gene sequence: CDR1 KGHDR, CDR2 SFDVKD. The V and J ends lost 6 bases and 0 bases respectively, with 6 bases between them. CDR3 length equals 13 residues. The DNA for the CDR3 is TGTGCCACCAGTAGCGGGAGCACAGATACGCAGTATTTT. Translated: CATSSGSTDTQYF.